This TCR beta chain derives from a study of siplizumab effects on memory and regulatory T cells. Generated by immunoSEQ multiplex PCR, the TCRdb table keeps only in-frame clones and is missing some. Of roughly 120,000 clones listed, around 92% were seen once; the top ten hold under 0.75%. Germline V gene lookup returns CDR1 SGHAT and CDR2 FQDESV (reference sequence). The CDR3 is made up of 12 amino acids. V gave up 8 bases and J gave up 6 bases, with 11 bases separating them. The chain links TRBV11-1 to TRBJ2-1, with D uncertain. This TCR came from a human donor in good health. Sequenced input: Tregs sorted from blood. CDR3 protein: CASRNRGNEQFF. DNA for the CDR3: TGTGCCAGCCGTAACCGTGGCAATGAGCAGTTCTTC. The full variable domain, rest sourced from reference TRBV11-1 and TRBJ2-1, is EAEVAQSPRYKITEKSQAVAFWCDPISGHATLYWYRQILGQGPELLVQFQDESVVDDSQLPKDRFSAERLKGVDSTLKIQPAELGDSAMYLCASRNRGNEQFFGPGTRLTVL.